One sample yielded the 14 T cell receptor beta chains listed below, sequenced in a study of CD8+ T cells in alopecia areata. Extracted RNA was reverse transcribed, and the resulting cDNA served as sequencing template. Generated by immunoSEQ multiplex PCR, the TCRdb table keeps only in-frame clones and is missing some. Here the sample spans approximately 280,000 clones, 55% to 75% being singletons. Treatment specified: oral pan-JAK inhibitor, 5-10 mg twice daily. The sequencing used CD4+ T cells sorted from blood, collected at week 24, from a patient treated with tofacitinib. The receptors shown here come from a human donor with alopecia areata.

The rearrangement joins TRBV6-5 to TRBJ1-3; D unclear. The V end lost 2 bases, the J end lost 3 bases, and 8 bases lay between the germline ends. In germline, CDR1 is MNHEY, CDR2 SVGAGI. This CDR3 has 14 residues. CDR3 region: CASSYGRGGNTIYF. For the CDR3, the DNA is TGTGCCAGCAGTTACGGAAGAGGTGGAAACACCATATATTTT.

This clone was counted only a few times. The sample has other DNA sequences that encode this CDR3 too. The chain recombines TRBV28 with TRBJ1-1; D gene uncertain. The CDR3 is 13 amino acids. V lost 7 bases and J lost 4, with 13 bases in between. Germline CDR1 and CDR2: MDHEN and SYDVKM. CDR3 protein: CASTPRRGTEAFF. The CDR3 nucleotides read TGTGCCAGCACCCCTCGGCGGGGCACTGAAGCTTTCTTT.

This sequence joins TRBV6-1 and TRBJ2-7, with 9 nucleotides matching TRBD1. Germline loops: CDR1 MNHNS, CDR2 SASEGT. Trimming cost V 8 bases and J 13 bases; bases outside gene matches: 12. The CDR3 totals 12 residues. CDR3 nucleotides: TGTGCCAGCTTCCCCGGGACAGGGTTCATCTACTTC. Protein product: CASFPGTGFIYF.

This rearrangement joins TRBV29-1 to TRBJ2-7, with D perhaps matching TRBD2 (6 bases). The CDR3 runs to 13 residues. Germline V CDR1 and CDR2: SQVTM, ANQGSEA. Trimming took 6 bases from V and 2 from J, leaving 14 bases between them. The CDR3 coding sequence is TGCAGCGTCCGACCGGGGGTCACCTACGAGCAGTACTTC. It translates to CSVRPGVTYEQYF.

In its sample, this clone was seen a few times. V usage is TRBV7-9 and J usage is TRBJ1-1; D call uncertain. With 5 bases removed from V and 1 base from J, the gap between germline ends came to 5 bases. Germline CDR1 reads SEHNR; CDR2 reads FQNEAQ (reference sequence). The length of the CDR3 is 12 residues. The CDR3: CASSTQNTEAFF. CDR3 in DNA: TGTGCCAGCAGCACCCAGAACACTGAAGCTTTCTTT.

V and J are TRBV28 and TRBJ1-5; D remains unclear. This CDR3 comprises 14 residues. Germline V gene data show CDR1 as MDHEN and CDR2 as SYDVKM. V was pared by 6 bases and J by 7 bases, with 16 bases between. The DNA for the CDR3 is TGTGCCAGCAGCCCGGGCCCAAATAGCCAGCCCCAGCATTTT. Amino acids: CASSPGPNSQPQHF.

The CDR3 nucleotides are TGTGCCAGCAGCCAGCGCTCTCCCAGCATGAACACTGAAGCTTTCTTT. The encoded protein is CASSQRSPSMNTEAFF. The chain has TRBV14 and TRBJ1-1; D is undetermined. V was cut by 3 bases and J by 0 bases, with 14 bases left in between. The CDR3 has 16 residues. Germline V CDR1 and CDR2: SGHDN, FVKESK.

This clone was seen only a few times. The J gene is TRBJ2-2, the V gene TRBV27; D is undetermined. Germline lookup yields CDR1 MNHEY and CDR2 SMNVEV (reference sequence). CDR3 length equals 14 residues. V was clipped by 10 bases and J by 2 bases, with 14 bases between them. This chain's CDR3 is CATKLLANTGELFF. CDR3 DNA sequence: TGTGCCACCAAACTCCTGGCCAACACCGGGGAGCTGTTTTTT.

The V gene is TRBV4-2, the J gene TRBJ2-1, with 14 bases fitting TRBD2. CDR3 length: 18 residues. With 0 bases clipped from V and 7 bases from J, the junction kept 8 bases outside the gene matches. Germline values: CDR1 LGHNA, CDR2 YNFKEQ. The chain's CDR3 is CASSQEPRLAGGWNEQFF. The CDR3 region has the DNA TGTGCCAGCAGCCAAGAACCCCGACTAGCGGGGGGGTGGAATGAGCAGTTCTTC.

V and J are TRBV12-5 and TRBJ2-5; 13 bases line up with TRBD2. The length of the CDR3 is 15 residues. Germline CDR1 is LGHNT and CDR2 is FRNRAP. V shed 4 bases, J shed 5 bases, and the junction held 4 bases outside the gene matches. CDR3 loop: CASGSGLAGAETQYF. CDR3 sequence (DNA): TGTGCTAGTGGTTCCGGACTAGCGGGGGCGGAGACCCAGTACTTC.

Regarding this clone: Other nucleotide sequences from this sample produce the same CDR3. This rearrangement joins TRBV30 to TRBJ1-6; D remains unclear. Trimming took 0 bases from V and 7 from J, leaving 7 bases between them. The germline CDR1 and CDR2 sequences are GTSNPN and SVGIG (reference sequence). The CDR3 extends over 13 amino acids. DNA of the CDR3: TGTGCCTGGAGTGTAGCGGTCAATTCACCCCTCCACTTT. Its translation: CAWSVAVNSPLHF.

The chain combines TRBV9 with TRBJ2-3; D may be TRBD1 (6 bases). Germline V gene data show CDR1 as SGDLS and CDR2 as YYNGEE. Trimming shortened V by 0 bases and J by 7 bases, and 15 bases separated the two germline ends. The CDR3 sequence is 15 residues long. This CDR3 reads CASSVATGPKNTQYF. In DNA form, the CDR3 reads TGTGCCAGCAGCGTAGCTACAGGGCCCAAAAATACGCAGTATTTT.

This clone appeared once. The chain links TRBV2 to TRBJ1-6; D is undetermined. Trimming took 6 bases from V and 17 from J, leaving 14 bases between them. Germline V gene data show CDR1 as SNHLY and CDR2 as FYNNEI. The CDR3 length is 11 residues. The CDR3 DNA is TGTGCCAGCAGAACGGACCGGGCGTTCCACTTT. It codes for CASRTDRAFHF.

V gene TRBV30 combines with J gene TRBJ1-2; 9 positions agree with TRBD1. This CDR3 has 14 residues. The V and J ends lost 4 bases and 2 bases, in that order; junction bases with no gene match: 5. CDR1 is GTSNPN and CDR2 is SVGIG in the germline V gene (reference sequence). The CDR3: CAWKLDRGNYGYTF. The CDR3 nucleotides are TGTGCCTGGAAGTTGGACAGGGGAAACTATGGCTACACCTTC. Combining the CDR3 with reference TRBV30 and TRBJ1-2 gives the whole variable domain SQTIHQWPATLVQPVGSPLSLECTVEGTSNPNLYWYRQAAGRGLQLLFYSVGIGQISSEVPQNLSASRPQDRQFILSSKKLLLSDSGFYLCAWKLDRGNYGYTFGSGTRLTVV.